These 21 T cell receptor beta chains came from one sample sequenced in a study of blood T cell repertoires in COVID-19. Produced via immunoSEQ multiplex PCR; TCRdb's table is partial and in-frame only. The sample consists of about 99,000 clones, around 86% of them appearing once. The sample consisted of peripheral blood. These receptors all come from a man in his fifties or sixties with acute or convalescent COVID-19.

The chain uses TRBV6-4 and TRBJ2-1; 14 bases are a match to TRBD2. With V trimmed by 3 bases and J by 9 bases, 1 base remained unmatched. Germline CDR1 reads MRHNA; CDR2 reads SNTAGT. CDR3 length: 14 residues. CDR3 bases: TGTGCCAGCAGTGAGACTAGCGGGAGGGTTGAGCAGTTCTTC. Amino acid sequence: CASSETSGRVEQFF.

The CDR3 reads CASSFAGGLNEQFF. CDR3 bases: TGTGCCAGCAGTTTCGCGGGAGGGCTTAATGAGCAGTTCTTC. The V gene is TRBV28, the J gene TRBJ2-1; the match to TRBD2 covers 9 bases. J lost 7 bases, V lost 3 bases, and 4 bases had no gene match. The CDR3 loop spans 14 amino acids. The germline gives CDR1 MDHEN, CDR2 SYDVKM.

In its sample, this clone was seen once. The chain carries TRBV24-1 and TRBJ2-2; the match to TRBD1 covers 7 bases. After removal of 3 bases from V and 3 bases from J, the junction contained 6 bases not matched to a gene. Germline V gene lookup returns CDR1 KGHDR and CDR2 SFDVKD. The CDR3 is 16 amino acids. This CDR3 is CATSDVGTDYTGELFF. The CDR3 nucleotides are TGTGCCACCAGTGATGTTGGGACAGATTACACCGGGGAGCTGTTTTTT.

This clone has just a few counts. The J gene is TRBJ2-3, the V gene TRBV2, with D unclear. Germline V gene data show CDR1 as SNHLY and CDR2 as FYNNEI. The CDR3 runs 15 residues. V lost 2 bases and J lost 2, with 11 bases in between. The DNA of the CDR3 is TGTGCCAGCAGTGAACTCAGGTCGCACACAGATACGCAGTATTTT. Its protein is CASSELRSHTDTQYF.

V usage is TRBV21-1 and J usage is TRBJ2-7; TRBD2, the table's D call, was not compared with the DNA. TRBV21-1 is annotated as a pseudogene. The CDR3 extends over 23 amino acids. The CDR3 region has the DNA TGTGCCAGCAGCAAGGGAACAGGGGGCCCTACTCGGACTAGCGGGAGGGGCGACTACGAGCAGTACTTC. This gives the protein CASSKGTGGPTRTSGRGDYEQYF.

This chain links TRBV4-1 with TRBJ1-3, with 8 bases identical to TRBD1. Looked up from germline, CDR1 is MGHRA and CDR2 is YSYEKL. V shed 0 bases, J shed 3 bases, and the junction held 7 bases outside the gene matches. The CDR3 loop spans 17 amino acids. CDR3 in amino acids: CASSQESQGAYGNTIYF. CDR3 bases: TGCGCCAGCAGCCAAGAGAGTCAGGGGGCATATGGAAACACCATATATTTT.

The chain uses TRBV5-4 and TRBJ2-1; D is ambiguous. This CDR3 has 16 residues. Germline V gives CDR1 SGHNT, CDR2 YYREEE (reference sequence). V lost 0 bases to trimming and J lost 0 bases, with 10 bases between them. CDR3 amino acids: CASSLGVSSSYNEQFF. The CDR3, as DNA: TGTGCCAGCAGCTTGGGTGTCTCGAGCTCCTACAATGAGCAGTTCTTC.

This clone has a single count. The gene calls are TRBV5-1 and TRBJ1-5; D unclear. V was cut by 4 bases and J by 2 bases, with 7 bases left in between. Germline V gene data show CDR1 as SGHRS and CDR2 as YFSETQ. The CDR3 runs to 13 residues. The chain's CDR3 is CASSAEGNQPQHF. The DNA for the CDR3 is TGCGCCAGCAGCGCGGAGGGCAATCAGCCCCAGCATTTT.

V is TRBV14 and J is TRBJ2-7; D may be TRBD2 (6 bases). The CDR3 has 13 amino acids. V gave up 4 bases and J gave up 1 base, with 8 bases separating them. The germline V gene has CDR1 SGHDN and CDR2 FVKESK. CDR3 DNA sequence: TGTGCCAGCAGCCCGGGACTGTCCTACGAGCAGTACTTC. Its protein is CASSPGLSYEQYF. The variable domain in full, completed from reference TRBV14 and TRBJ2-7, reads EAGVTQFPSHSVIEKGQTVTLRCDPISGHDNLYWYRRVMGKEIKFLLHFVKESKQDESGMPNNRFLAERTGGTYSTLKVQPAELEDSGVYFCASSPGLSYEQYFGPGTRLTVT.

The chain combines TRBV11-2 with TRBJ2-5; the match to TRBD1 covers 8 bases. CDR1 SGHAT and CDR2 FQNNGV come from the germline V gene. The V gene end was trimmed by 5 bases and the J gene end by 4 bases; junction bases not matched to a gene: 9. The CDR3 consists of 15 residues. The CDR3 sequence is CASSPGQGMGETQYF. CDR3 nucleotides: TGTGCCAGCAGCCCAGGACAGGGCATGGGAGAGACCCAGTACTTC.

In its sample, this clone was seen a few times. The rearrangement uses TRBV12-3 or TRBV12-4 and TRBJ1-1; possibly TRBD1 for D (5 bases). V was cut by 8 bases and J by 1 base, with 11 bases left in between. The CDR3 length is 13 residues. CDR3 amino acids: CASRWTSNTEAFF. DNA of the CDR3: TGTGCCAGCCGGTGGACATCGAACACTGAAGCTTTCTTT.

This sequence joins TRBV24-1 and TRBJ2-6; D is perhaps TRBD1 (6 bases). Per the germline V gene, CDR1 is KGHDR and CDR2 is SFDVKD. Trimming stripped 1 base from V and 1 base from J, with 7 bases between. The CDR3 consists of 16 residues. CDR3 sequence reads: CATSDFDRSGANVLTF. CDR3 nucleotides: TGTGCCACCAGTGATTTTGACAGGTCTGGGGCCAACGTCCTGACTTTC.

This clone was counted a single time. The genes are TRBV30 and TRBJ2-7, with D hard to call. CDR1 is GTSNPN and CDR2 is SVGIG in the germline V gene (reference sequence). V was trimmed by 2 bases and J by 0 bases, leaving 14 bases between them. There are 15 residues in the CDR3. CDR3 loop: CAWSSRKSFSYEQYF. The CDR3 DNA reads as TGTGCCTGGAGTAGCAGGAAATCCTTCTCCTACGAGCAGTACTTC. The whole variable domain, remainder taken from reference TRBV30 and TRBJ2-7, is SQTIHQWPATLVQPVGSPLSLECTVEGTSNPNLYWYRQAAGRGLQLLFYSVGIGQISSEVPQNLSASRPQDRQFILSSKKLLLSDSGFYLCAWSSRKSFSYEQYFGPGTRLTVT.

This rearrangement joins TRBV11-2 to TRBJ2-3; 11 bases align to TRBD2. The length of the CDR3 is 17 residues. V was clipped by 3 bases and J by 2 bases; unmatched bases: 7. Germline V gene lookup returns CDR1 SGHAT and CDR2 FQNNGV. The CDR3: CASSLRLAGTVTDTQYF. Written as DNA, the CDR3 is TGTGCCAGCAGCTTGAGACTAGCGGGAACGGTCACAGATACGCAGTATTTT.

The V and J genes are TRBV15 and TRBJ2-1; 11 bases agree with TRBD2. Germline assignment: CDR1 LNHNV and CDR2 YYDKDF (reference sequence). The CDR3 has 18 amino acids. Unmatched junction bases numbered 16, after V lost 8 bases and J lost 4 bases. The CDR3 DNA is TGTGCCACCCACTTAGGGGGGACTAGCGGTTTCCAGTACAATGAGCAGTTCTTC. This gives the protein CATHLGGTSGFQYNEQFF.

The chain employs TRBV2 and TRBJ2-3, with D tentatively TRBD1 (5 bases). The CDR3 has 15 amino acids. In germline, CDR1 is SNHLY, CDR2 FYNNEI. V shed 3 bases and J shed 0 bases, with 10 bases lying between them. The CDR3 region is CASSDLDISTDTQYF. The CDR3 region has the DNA TGTGCCAGCAGTGATCTGGACATTAGCACAGATACGCAGTATTTT.

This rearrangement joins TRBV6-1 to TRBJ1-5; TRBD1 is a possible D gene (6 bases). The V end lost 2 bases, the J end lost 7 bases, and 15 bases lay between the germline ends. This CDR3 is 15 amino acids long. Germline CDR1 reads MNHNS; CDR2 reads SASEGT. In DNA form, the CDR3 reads TGTGCCAGCAGTGAACCAACAGGGACGGGGCAGCCCCAGCATTTT. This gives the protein CASSEPTGTGQPQHF.

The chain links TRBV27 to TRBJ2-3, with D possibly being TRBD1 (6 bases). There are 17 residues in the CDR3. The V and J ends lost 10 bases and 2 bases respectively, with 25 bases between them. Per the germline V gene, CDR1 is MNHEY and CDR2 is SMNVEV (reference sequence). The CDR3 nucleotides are TGTGCCACCCACCCCCGGACAGCCCTACTTAACACAGATACGCAGTATTTT. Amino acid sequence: CATHPRTALLNTDTQYF.

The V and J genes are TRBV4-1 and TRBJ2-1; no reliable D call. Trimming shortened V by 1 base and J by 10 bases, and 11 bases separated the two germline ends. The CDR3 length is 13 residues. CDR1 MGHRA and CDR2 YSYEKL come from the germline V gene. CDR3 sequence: CASSQVWSEEQFF. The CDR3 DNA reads TGCGCCAGCAGCCAAGTTTGGAGTGAAGAGCAGTTCTTC.

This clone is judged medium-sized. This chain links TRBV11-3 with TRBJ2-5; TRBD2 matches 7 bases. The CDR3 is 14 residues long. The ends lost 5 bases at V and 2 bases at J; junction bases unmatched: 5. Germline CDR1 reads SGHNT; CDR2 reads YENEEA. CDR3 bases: TGTGCCAGCAGCCGTGGGCGGGAGCAAGAGACCCAGTACTTC. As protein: CASSRGREQETQYF.

The CDR3 region is CATSRPAGEQFF. The CDR3 region has the DNA TGTGCCACCAGCAGACCTGCCGGGGAGCAGTTCTTC. This sequence joins TRBV15 and TRBJ2-1; D remains unclear. The germline gives CDR1 LNHNV, CDR2 YYDKDF (reference sequence). With 2 bases removed from V and 10 bases from J, the gap between germline ends came to 9 bases. This CDR3 has 12 amino acids.